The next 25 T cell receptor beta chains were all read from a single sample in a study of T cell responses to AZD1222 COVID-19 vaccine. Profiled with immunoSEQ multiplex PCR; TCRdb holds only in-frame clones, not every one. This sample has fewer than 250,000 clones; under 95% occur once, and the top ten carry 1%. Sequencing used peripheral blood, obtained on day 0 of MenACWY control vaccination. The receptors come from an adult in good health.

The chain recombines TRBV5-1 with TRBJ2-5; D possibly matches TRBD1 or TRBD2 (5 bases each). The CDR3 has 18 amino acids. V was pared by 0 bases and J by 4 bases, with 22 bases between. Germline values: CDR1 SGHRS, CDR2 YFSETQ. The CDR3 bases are TGCGCCAGCAGCTTGGGGGGACGGGGAAACGTTCAACGAGAGACCCAGTACTTC. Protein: CASSLGGRGNVQRETQYF.

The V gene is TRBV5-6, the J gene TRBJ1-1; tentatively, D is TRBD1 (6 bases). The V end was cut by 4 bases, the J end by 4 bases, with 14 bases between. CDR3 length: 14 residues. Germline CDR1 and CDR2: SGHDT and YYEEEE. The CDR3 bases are TGTGCCAGCAGCCCCGTCAGGGGCAGCACTGAAGCTTTCTTT. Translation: CASSPVRGSTEAFF.

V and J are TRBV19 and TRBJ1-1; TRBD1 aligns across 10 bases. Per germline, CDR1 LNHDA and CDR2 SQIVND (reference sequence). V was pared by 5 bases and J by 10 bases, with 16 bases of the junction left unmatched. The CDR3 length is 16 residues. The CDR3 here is CASSFRPGQGFARAFF. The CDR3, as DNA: TGTGCCAGTAGTTTCCGACCGGGACAGGGGTTTGCGAGAGCTTTCTTT.

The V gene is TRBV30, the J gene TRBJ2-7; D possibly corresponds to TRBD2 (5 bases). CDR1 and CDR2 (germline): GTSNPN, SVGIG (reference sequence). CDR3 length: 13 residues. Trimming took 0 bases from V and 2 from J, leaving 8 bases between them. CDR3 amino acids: CAWSVPGTYEQYF. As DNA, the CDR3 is TGTGCCTGGAGTGTCCCGGGAACCTACGAGCAGTACTTC.

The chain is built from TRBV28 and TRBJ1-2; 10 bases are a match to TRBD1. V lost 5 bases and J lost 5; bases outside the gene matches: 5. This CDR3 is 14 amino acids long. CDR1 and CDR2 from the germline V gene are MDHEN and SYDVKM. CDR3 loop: CASSAPGQGYGYTF. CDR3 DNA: TGTGCCAGCAGTGCCCCGGGACAGGGGTATGGCTACACCTTC.

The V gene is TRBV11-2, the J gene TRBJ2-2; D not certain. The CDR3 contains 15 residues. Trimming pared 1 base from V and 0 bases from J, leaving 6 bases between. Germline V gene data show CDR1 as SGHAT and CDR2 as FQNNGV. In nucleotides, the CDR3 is TGTGCCAGCAGCTTAGGTCCGGCGAACACCGGGGAGCTGTTTTTT. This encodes CASSLGPANTGELFF.

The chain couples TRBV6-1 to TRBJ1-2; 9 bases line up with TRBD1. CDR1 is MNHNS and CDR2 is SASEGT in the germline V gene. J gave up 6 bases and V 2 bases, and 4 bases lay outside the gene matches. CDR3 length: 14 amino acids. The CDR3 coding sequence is TGTGCCAGCAGTGAACCTCGGACAGGGGATGGCTACACCTTC. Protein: CASSEPRTGDGYTF.

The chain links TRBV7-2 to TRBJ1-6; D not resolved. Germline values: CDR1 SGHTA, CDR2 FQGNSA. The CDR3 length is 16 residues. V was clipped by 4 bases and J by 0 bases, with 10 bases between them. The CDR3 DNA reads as TGTGCCAGCAGCTCCTTAGCCCGCTCCTATAATTCACCCCTCCACTTT. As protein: CASSSLARSYNSPLHF.

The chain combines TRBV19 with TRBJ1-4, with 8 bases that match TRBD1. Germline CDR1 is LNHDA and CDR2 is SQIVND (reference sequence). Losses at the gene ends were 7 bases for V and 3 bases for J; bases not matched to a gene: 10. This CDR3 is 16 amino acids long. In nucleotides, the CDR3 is TGTGCCAGTAATCAACTTACAGGGGGACCTAATGAAAAACTGTTTTTT. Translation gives CASNQLTGGPNEKLFF.

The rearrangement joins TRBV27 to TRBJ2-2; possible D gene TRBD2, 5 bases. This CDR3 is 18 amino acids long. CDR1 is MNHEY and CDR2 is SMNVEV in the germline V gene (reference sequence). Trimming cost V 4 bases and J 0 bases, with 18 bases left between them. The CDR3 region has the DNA TGTGCCAGCAGTTCCGAGACTACGGCGGGCTCGAACACCGGGGAGCTGTTTTTT. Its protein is CASSSETTAGSNTGELFF.

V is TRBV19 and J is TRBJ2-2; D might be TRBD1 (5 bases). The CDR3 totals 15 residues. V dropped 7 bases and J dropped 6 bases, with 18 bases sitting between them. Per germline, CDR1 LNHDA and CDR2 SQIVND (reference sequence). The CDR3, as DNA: TGTGCCAGTACCCCTTGGGAAGGGGCCCCCGGGGAGCTGTTTTTT. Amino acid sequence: CASTPWEGAPGELFF.

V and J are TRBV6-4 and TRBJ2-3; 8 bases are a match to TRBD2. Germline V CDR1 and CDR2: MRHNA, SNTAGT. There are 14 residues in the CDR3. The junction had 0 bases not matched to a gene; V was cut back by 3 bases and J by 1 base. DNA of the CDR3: TGTGCCAGCAGTGAGCGGGGGGGCACAGATACGCAGTATTTT. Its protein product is CASSERGGTDTQYF.

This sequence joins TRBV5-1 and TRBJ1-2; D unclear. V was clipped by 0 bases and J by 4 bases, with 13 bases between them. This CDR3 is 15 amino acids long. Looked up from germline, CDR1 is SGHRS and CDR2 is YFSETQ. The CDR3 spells CASSLESERAYGYTF. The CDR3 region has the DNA TGCGCCAGCAGCTTGGAATCCGAAAGGGCCTATGGCTACACCTTC. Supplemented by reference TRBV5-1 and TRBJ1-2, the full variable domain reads KAGVTQTPRYLIKTRGQQVTLSCSPISGHRSVSWYQQTPGQGLQFLFEYFSETQRNKGNFPGRFSGRQFSNSRSEMNVSTLELGDSALYLCASSLESERAYGYTFGSGTRLTVV.

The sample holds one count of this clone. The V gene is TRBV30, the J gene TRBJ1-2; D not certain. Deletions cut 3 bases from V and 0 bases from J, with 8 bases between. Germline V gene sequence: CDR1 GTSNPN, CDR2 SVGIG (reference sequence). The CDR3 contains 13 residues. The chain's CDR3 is CAWRDTANYGYTF. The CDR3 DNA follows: TGTGCCTGGAGAGACACAGCTAACTATGGCTACACCTTC.

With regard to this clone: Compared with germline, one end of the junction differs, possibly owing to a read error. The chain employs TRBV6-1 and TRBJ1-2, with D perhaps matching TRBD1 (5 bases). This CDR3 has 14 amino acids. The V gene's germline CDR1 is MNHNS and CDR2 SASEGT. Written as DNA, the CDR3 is TGTGCCAGCAGTCAAGCCCAGGGTGGCTATGGCTACACCTTC. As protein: CASSQAQGGYGYTF.

CDR3 amino acids: CASGYRDHQPQHF. The CDR3 DNA reads TGTGCTAGTGGTTACAGGGATCATCAGCCCCAGCATTTT. The chain employs TRBV12-5 and TRBJ1-5; the D gene is possibly TRBD1 (6 bases). The CDR3 sequence is 13 residues long. The germline V gene encodes CDR1 LGHNT and CDR2 FRNRAP. Trimming removed 4 bases at V and 5 bases at J, with 9 bases between.

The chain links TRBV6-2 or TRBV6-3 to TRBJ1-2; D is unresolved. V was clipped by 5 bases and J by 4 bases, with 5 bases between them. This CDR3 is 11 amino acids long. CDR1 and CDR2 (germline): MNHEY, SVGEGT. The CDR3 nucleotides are TGTGCCAGCAGTATAGGCTATGGCTACACCTTC. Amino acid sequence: CASSIGYGYTF.

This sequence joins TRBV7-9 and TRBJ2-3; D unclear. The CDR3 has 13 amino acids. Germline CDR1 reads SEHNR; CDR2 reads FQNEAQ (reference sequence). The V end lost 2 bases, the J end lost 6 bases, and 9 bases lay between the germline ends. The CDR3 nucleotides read TGTGCCAGCAGCTTATACGATCGGGATACGCAGTATTTT. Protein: CASSLYDRDTQYF.

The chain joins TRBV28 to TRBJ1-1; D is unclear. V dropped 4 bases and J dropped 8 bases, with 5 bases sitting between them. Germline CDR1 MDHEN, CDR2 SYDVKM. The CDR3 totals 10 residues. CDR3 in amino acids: CASSYIEAFF. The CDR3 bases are TGTGCCAGCAGTTATATCGAAGCTTTCTTT.

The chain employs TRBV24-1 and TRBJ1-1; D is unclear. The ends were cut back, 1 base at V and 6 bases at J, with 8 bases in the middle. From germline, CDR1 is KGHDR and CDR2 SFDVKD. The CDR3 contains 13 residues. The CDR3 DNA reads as TGTGCCACCAGTGATTTAAGTCAGGCTGAAGCTTTCTTT. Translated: CATSDLSQAEAFF.

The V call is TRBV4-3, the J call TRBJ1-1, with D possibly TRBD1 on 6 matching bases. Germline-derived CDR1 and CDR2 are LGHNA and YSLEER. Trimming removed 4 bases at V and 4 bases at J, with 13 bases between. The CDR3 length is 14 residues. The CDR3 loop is CASSPLQGSTEAFF. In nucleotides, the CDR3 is TGCGCCAGCAGCCCCCTCCAGGGGAGCACTGAAGCTTTCTTT.

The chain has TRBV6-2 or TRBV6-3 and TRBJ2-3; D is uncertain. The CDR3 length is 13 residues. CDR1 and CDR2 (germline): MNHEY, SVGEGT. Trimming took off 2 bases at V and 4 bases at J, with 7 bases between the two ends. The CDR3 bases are TGTGCCAGCAGTTACGCGTTCGCAGATACGCAGTATTTT. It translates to CASSYAFADTQYF.

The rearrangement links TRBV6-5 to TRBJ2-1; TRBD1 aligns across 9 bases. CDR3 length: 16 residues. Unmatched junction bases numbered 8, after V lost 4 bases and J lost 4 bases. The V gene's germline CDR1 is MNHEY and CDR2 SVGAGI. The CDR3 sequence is CASSSGTGSRYNEQFF. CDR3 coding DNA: TGTGCCAGCAGTTCCGGGACAGGGAGTCGATACAATGAGCAGTTCTTC.

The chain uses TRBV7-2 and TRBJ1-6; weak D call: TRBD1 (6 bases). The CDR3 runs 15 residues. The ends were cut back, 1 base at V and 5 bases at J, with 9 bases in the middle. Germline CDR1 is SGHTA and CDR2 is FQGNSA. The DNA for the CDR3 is TGTGCCAGCAGCTTAGGCGGGGGCCATAATTCACCCCTCCACTTT. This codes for CASSLGGGHNSPLHF.

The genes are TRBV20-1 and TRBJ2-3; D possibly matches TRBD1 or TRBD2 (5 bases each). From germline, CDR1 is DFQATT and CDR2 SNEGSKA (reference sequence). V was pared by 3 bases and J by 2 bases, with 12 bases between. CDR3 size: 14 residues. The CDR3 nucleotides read TGCAGTGCTAGTGGGGGAGTTCCCACAGATACGCAGTATTTT. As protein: CSASGGVPTDTQYF.